The 5 T cell receptor beta chains listed next were all sequenced from one sample in a study of blood T cell repertoires in COVID-19. Repertoires were generated with immunoSEQ multiplex PCR, while TCRdb's copy carries only in-frame clones and drops some. This table holds over 350,000 clones, just over 90% found once. The sample consisted of PBMCs or T cells enriched from blood (not recorded which). These TCRs come from a woman in her 40s who had been exposed to COVID-19.

This chain joins TRBV18 and TRBJ1-5; D unclear. The CDR3 extends over 15 amino acids. Germline CDR1 is KGHSH and CDR2 is LQKENI. V lost 4 bases, J lost 7 bases, and 17 bases lay in between. CDR3 sequence (DNA): TGTGCCAGCTCACTATCGGACTCGGGCGGGCAGCCCCAGCATTTT. This translates into CASSLSDSGGQPQHF.

The genes are TRBV11-1 and TRBJ2-2, with D perhaps TRBD1 (5 bases). The CDR3 consists of 14 residues. Germline loops: CDR1 SGHAT, CDR2 FQDESV (reference sequence). V was trimmed by 5 bases and J by 4 bases, leaving 11 bases between them. DNA for the CDR3: TGTGCCAGCAGCCACCTAGGGGTCACCGGGGAGCTGTTTTTT. This encodes CASSHLGVTGELFF.

V and J are TRBV28 and TRBJ2-7, with 8 nucleotides matching TRBD1. The V gene's germline CDR1 is MDHEN and CDR2 SYDVKM. Trimming removed 3 bases from V and 4 bases from J; junction bases left unmatched: 8. This CDR3 has 15 residues. The CDR3 loop reads CASSFPGTGSYEQYF. DNA of the CDR3: TGTGCCAGCAGTTTTCCCGGGACAGGCTCATACGAGCAGTACTTC.

The chain joins TRBV7-9 to TRBJ2-3; D is unresolved. Germline V gives CDR1 SEHNR, CDR2 FQNEAQ (reference sequence). The CDR3 extends over 14 amino acids. Trimming shortened V by 0 bases and J by 1 base, and 5 bases separated the two germline ends. CDR3 in amino acids: CASSLAQGTDTQYF. CDR3 bases: TGTGCCAGCAGCTTAGCGCAGGGCACAGATACGCAGTATTTT.

V gene TRBV9 combines with J gene TRBJ2-1, with TRBD2 matching 12 bases. The germline V gene has CDR1 SGDLS and CDR2 YYNGEE. Trimming cost V 0 bases and J 5 bases; bases outside gene matches: 9. This CDR3 contains 18 residues. The CDR3 DNA is TGTGCCAGCAGCGTAGGTCTAGCGGGAGGGCCATCAAACAATGAGCAGTTCTTC. Translating gives CASSVGLAGGPSNNEQFF.